What follows are 16 T cell receptor beta chains derived from one specimen sequenced in a study of response to subunit inactivated influenza vaccine. TCRdb processed the RT-PCR reads anew with MiXCR; each CDR3 protein has one entry. The sample carries around 750,000 distinct CDR3 sequences, 20% to 25% recorded once. This material consisted of PBMCs from blood, taken roughly 5 days after vaccination. These receptor sequences come from a man over 45 who received an inactivated influenza vaccine.

This clonotype was counted many times. The V call is TRBV5-1, the J call TRBJ2-7; 9 bases are shared with TRBD1. V lost 3 bases to trimming and J lost 6 bases; unmatched junction nucleotides: 4. This CDR3 is built from 13 residues. CDR1 is SGHRS, CDR2 YFSETQ, per germline. CDR3 sequence (DNA): TGCGCCAGCAGCTCGACAGGGGGAGGCGAGCAGTACTTC. Its protein is CASSSTGGGEQYF.

The chain has TRBV10-3 and TRBJ1-1; D is undetermined. The CDR3 runs to 16 residues. The V end lost 4 bases, the J end lost 5 bases, and 20 bases lay between the germline ends. In germline, CDR1 is ENHRY, CDR2 SYGVKD. The CDR3 is CAISAPRGEVRTEAFF. The CDR3 nucleotides read TGTGCCATCAGTGCCCCAAGAGGAGAGGTAAGAACTGAAGCTTTCTTT.

The V and J genes are TRBV20-1 and TRBJ1-4; a weak D match, TRBD1 (5 bases). CDR1 is DFQATT, CDR2 SNEGSKA, per germline (reference sequence). The CDR3 has 14 residues. Between the trimmed V and J ends, which lost 0 bases and 8 bases, there was a span of 13 bases. CDR3 bases: TGCAGTGCTAGAGATCGCAGGGTGGACGAAAAACTGTTTTTT. This codes for CSARDRRVDEKLFF.

The rearrangement joins TRBV6-2 or TRBV6-3 to TRBJ2-1, with D hard to call. This CDR3 has 13 residues. V lost 5 bases and J lost 3, with 8 bases in between. The germline gives CDR1 MNHEY, CDR2 SVGEGT. CDR3 amino acids: CASSTSVYNEQFF. DNA for the CDR3: TGTGCCAGCAGTACGAGCGTCTACAATGAGCAGTTCTTC.

In its sample, this clonotype was seen a few times. The rearrangement joins TRBV11-2 to TRBJ2-2, with D tentatively TRBD2 (5 bases). The germline V gene has CDR1 SGHAT and CDR2 FQNNGV. V lost 3 bases and J lost 4, with 12 bases in between. This CDR3 contains 15 residues. CDR3 bases: TGTGCCAGCAGCTTCCCTAGCCGGGGCACCGGGGAGCTGTTTTTT. Protein: CASSFPSRGTGELFF.

The V call is TRBV15, the J call TRBJ2-3; D is ambiguous. Germline CDR1 and CDR2: LNHNV and YYDKDF (reference sequence). The CDR3 totals 16 residues. V was clipped by 0 bases and J by 7 bases, with 17 bases between them. Here the CDR3 reads CATSRDRLTKGYTQYF. The DNA for the CDR3 is TGTGCCACCAGCAGAGATCGTTTGACAAAAGGATATACGCAGTATTTT. Full variable domain (outside the CDR3, taken from reference TRBV15 and TRBJ2-3): DAMVIQNPRYQVTQFGKPVTLSCSQTLNHNVMYWYQQKSSQAPKLLFHYYDKDFNNEADTPDNFQSRRPNTSFCFLDIRSPGLGDTAMYLCATSRDRLTKGYTQYFGPGTRLTVL.

In its sample, this clonotype was seen a few times. This chain joins TRBV12-3 or TRBV12-4 and TRBJ1-2; D uncertain. The CDR3 contains 14 residues. The V end was cut by 3 bases, the J end by 8 bases, with 16 bases between. CDR3 region: CASSFKLNVRGYTF. In DNA form, the CDR3 reads TGTGCCAGCAGTTTTAAGTTGAACGTACGGGGCTACACCTTC.

The chain joins TRBV6-2 or TRBV6-3 to TRBJ2-1; D ambiguous. CDR1 and CDR2 (germline): MNHEY, SVGEGT. Trimming stripped 5 bases from V and 10 bases from J, with 9 bases between. The CDR3 is 11 amino acids. The CDR3, as DNA: TGTGCCAGCAGTGAAGACTGGGAGCAGTTCTTC. Its protein product is CASSEDWEQFF.

The chain recombines TRBV4-3 with TRBJ1-5; 7 bases line up with TRBD1. The germline V gene encodes CDR1 LGHNA and CDR2 YSLEER. The CDR3 has 16 residues. V gave up 0 bases and J gave up 3 bases; unmatched junction bases: 5. The CDR3 coding sequence is TGCGCCAGCAGCCAAGATCTCAGGGGGGACAATCAGCCCCAGCATTTT. This sequence encodes CASSQDLRGDNQPQHF.

The table lists this clonotype with a few counts. The chain links TRBV24-1 to TRBJ2-1, with TRBD1 identical over 10 bases. Per germline, CDR1 KGHDR and CDR2 SFDVKD. CDR3 length equals 15 residues. V dropped 2 bases and J dropped 6; count of bases not matched to a gene: 3. The DNA for the CDR3 is TGTGCCACCAGTGATTGGGGGACAGGGGTCAATGAGCAGTTCTTC. Residues: CATSDWGTGVNEQFF.

The genes are TRBV4-3 and TRBJ2-7, with D possibly being TRBD2 (5 bases). There are 15 residues in the CDR3. V lost 6 bases to trimming and J lost 6 bases, with 21 bases between them. Germline V gene lookup returns CDR1 LGHNA and CDR2 YSLEER. DNA for the CDR3: TGCGCCAGCAGTCAAAATGACCGGAGGAGGTCCGAGCAGTACTTC. It translates to CASSQNDRRRSEQYF.

This chain uses TRBV6-2 or TRBV6-3 with TRBJ2-1; the D is unclear. The CDR3 contains 12 residues. CDR1 is MNHEY and CDR2 is SVGEGT in the germline V gene. Trimming pared 7 bases from V and 9 bases from J, leaving 13 bases between. CDR3 coding DNA: TGTGCCAGCAAGACTCCTCAGCTTGAGCAGTTCTTC. Amino acid sequence: CASKTPQLEQFF.

The CDR3 nucleotides are TGCGCCAGCAGCCTTCCGGGACAGGAATATGGCTACACCTTC. Translation: CASSLPGQEYGYTF. The rearrangement uses TRBV4-1 and TRBJ1-2; 8 nucleotides align to TRBD1. J lost 5 bases, V lost 4 bases, and 6 bases had no gene match. The CDR3 consists of 14 residues. Germline V lookup: CDR1 MGHRA, CDR2 YSYEKL.

The chain is built from TRBV9 and TRBJ2-3, with D perhaps being TRBD1 or TRBD2 (6 bases each). V lost 3 bases and J lost 1, with 24 bases in between. The CDR3 spans 19 residues. Per germline, CDR1 SGDLS and CDR2 YYNGEE. The CDR3 sequence: CASSARGGNYLFGTDTQYF. The CDR3 DNA is TGTGCCAGCAGCGCCCGAGGGGGGAACTATCTCTTTGGCACAGATACGCAGTATTTT.

This clonotype was observed a few times. The chain is built from TRBV28 and TRBJ2-4; tentatively, D is TRBD1 (5 bases). The CDR3 covers 15 residues. Germline V gene sequence: CDR1 MDHEN, CDR2 SYDVKM. The V end was cut by 4 bases, the J end by 3 bases, with 13 bases between. The CDR3 bases are TGTGCCAGCAGTTCCGCCCAGGGTGTCAAAAACATTCAGTACTTC. It codes for CASSSAQGVKNIQYF. Drawing the rest from reference TRBV28 and TRBJ2-4, the complete variable domain is DVKVTQSSRYLVKRTGEKVFLECVQDMDHENMFWYRQDPGLGLRLIYFSYDVKMKEKGDIPEGYSVSREKKERFSLILESASTNQTSMYLCASSSAQGVKNIQYFGAGTRLSVL.

This clonotype was detected only a few times. This sequence joins TRBV7-2 and TRBJ2-7; no firm D call. Germline V CDR1 and CDR2: SGHTA, FQGNSA. With 3 bases removed from V and 3 bases from J, the gap between germline ends came to 12 bases. This CDR3 spans 14 amino acids. The DNA for the CDR3 is TGTGCCAGCAGCTTTGGACCGACGATCTACGAGCAGTACTTC. Translation gives CASSFGPTIYEQYF.